Listed below are T cell receptor beta chains from one sample, sequenced in a study of T cell repertoires in cytomegalovirus infection. Each CDR3 protein gets one entry after TCRdb re-called the reads with MiXCR. The sample records approximately 170,000 distinct CDR3 sequences, approximately 17% being singletons. Sequencing was performed on CD8+ T cells from PBMCs. The receptors derive from a human donor in good health (CMV status not recorded). Some clones in this sample may be carry-over from other donors' samples. CDR3s include the opening cysteine and the closing phenylalanine or tryptophan. A D gene is named only where the DNA matches it firmly. Clone size appears in some rows only: once, few, many, or a class for an expanded clone.

v_gene	j_gene	d_gene	abundance	CDR3nt	CDR3aa
TRBV11-2	TRBJ2-7	TRBD2	few	TGTGCCAGCAGCTCGGGACTAGCGGGAGGCTACGAGCAGTACTTC	CASSSGLAGGYEQYF
TRBV12-3/TRBV12-4	TRBJ1-1	NA	few	TGTGCCAGCAGCCGCCCCCGGCAGGACACTGAAGCTTTCTTT	CASSRPRQDTEAFF
TRBV7-2	TRBJ1-5	NA	many	TGTGCCAGCAGCGTGGGAGTACCTTATAGCAATCAGCCCCAGCATTTT	CASSVGVPYSNQPQHF
TRBV27	TRBJ2-1	TRBD2	NA	TGTGCCAGCAGTTCAACTAGCGGTCCTGGGAATGAGCAGTTCTTC	CASSSTSGPGNEQFF
TRBV28	TRBJ2-2	NA	few	TGTGCCAGCAGTTTGGTACAGGGAACCGGGGAGCTGTTTTTT	CASSLVQGTGELFF
TRBV27	TRBJ2-3	TRBD1	NA	TGTGCCAGCAGTCTCGGACGATACAGGGGAACAGATACGCAGTATTTT	CASSLGRYRGTDTQYF
TRBV6-1	TRBJ2-1	NA	NA	TGTGCCAGCATTAGAACCGAGAGCTCCTACAATGAGCAGTTCTTC	CASIRTESSYNEQFF
TRBV4-1	TRBJ1-5	NA	NA	TGCGCCAGCAGCCAAGACAGAGACTATCAGCCCCAGCATTTT	CASSQDRDYQPQHF
TRBV11-2	TRBJ2-2	NA	NA	TGTGCCAGCAGCCAAACCCTTACCGGGGAGCTGTTTTTT	CASSQTLTGELFF
TRBV15	TRBJ2-1	NA	NA	TGTGCCACCAGCAGAGTCGGGGATGAGCAGTTCTTC	CATSRVGDEQFF
TRBV14	TRBJ1-1	NA	few	TGTGCCAGCAGCGGGGGCACGAACACTGAAGCTTTCTTT	CASSGGTNTEAFF
TRBV4-3	TRBJ1-2	NA	NA	TGCGCCAGCAGCCACCTTGGAACAGCGGCGTTGGACTATGGCTACACCTTC	CASSHLGTAALDYGYTF
TRBV28	TRBJ2-1	TRBD2	few	TGTGCCAGCAGTCCCTCGACTAGCGGGATCTCCTACAATGAGCAGTTCTTC	CASSPSTSGISYNEQFF
TRBV28	TRBJ1-1	TRBD1	NA	TGTGCCAGCAGTTATACGACAGGGCACTCTGAAGCTTTCTTT	CASSYTTGHSEAFF
TRBV7-8	TRBJ2-1	TRBD2	NA	TGTGCCAGCAGCGAGACTAGCGGGAGAAACTCCTACAATGAGCAGTTCTTC	CASSETSGRNSYNEQFF
TRBV15	TRBJ1-5	NA	few	TGTGCCACCAGCAGAGATGTCGAGGGGGTGGGCAATCAGCCCCAGCATTTT	CATSRDVEGVGNQPQHF
TRBV7-9	TRBJ2-3	NA	NA	TGTGCCAGCAGCCTTCGCCGCACTTCACAGGATACGCAGTATTTT	CASSLRRTSQDTQYF
TRBV28	TRBJ2-1	TRBD1	few	TGTGCCAGCAGTTTTGGGACAGGGCCCTCCAATGAGCAGTTCTTC	CASSFGTGPSNEQFF
TRBV7-8	TRBJ1-5	NA	NA	TGTGCCAGCGCGGGGGAGGGCAATCAGCCCCAGCATTTT	CASAGEGNQPQHF
TRBV11-2	TRBJ2-2	TRBD2	NA	TGTGCCAGCACCACTAGGGATCGACTAGCGGGAGAGTATACCGGGGAGCTGTTTTTT	CASTTRDRLAGEYTGELFF
TRBV27	TRBJ2-1	NA	NA	TGTGCCAGCAGTCTCCAGGGGAGAGCCAATGAGCAGTTCTTC	CASSLQGRANEQFF
TRBV7-2	TRBJ1-2	NA	few	TGTGCCAGCAGCTTAGGGACGGCGGACGGCTACACCTTC	CASSLGTADGYTF
TRBV18	TRBJ2-1	TRBD2	NA	TGTGCCAGCTCAGAGAGAGCGGGAGGGCCCGGAGGAAATGAGCAGTTCTTC	CASSERAGGPGGNEQFF
TRBV28	TRBJ2-1	NA	NA	TGTGCCAGCAGTTTATTCCTCGGCGGCTCCTACAATGAGCAGTTCTTC	CASSLFLGGSYNEQFF
TRBV6-2/TRBV6-3	TRBJ2-1	TRBD2	few	TGTGCCAGCAGTCCGACTAGCGATCCTCCCTACAATGAGCAGTTCTTC	CASSPTSDPPYNEQFF